The next 28 T cell receptor beta chains were all read from a single sample in a study of metastatic and nonmetastatic thyroid tumors. TCRdb re-called clones from the PCR reads using MiXCR. The data show around 4,000 clones, around a third seen once. Every patient underwent thyroid surgery untreated. The sample consisted of adjacent normal tissue. These receptors all come from a male donor with papillary thyroid cancer or a benign thyroid nodule (not recorded which). Some clones in this sample may be carry-over from other donors' samples.

This chain connects TRBV6-7 to TRBJ2-7, with D unclear. TRBV6-7 is sorted into the ORF group, with uncertain function. The CDR3 consists of 12 residues. The V gene lost 6 bases and the J gene lost 3 bases, with 9 bases spanning the gap. CDR3 sequence: CASRYDDYEQYF. CDR3 DNA: TGTGCCAGCAGGTATGATGACTACGAGCAGTACTTC.

On this clone: Possible read error: a much larger clone is one base away. The CDR3 is CAWSVPGTEGNSPLHF. The CDR3 DNA sequence: TGTGCCTGGAGTGTACCGGGAACAGAGGGTAATTCACCCCTCCACTTT. This chain uses TRBV30 with TRBJ1-6; D ambiguous. CDR1 and CDR2 from the germline V gene are GTSNPN and SVGIG (reference sequence). The CDR3 loop spans 16 amino acids. V lost 0 bases and J 6 bases, leaving 15 bases between the germline ends.

The genes are TRBV7-9 and TRBJ1-2; no firm D call. CDR1 is SEHNR, CDR2 FQNEAQ, per germline (reference sequence). The CDR3 contains 14 residues. V was clipped by 1 base and J by 4 bases, with 10 bases between them. The CDR3 here is CASSLVGHPYGYTF. Written as DNA, the CDR3 is TGTGCCAGCAGCTTAGTCGGCCATCCCTATGGCTACACCTTC.

The chain uses TRBV9 and TRBJ1-1; D not certain. This CDR3 is built from 12 residues. CDR1 is SGDLS and CDR2 is YYNGEE in the germline V gene. V gave up 3 bases and J gave up 2 bases, with 5 bases separating them. CDR3 region: CASSGSNTEAFF. The CDR3 DNA sequence: TGTGCCAGCAGCGGATCTAACACTGAAGCTTTCTTT.

As concerns this clone: An end of the junction does not agree with germline; a read error may underlie this. The rearrangement joins TRBV20-1 to TRBJ2-5; the D is unclear. The germline V gene encodes CDR1 DFQATT and CDR2 SNEGSKA (reference sequence). The CDR3 spans 15 residues. In DNA, the CDR3 is TGCAGTGCTAGCCAAGGGTCCTACCCCCAAGGGACCCAGTACTTC. Its translation is CSASQGSYPQGTQYF.

This clone was observed a few times. This chain links TRBV6-1 with TRBJ1-2; 7 positions match TRBD1. Germline V lookup: CDR1 MNHNS, CDR2 SASEGT. CDR3 length: 13 residues. V lost 6 bases and J lost 3; bases outside the gene matches: 4. CDR3 loop: CASRGTVDYGYTF. The DNA of the CDR3 is TGTGCCAGCAGGGGGACAGTCGACTATGGCTACACCTTC.

The chain joins TRBV9 to TRBJ2-2; 8 bases align to TRBD1. V trimming: 4 bases; J trimming: 4 bases; junction bases outside the gene matches: 6. This CDR3 is built from 15 residues. From germline, CDR1 is SGDLS and CDR2 YYNGEE. Here the CDR3 DNA reads TGTGCCAGCAGCTTATGGCAGGGGGCCACCGGGGAGCTGTTTTTT. As protein: CASSLWQGATGELFF.

The V call is TRBV30, the J call TRBJ1-2; 8 nucleotides align to TRBD1. CDR1 is GTSNPN, CDR2 SVGIG, per germline (reference sequence). This CDR3 is 14 amino acids long. V was pared by 3 bases and J by 8 bases, with 11 bases of the junction left unmatched. CDR3 region: CAWRSDRGWGGYTF. The CDR3 nucleotides are TGTGCCTGGAGATCCGACAGGGGATGGGGCGGCTACACCTTC.

The table lists this clone with many counts. The rearrangement links TRBV4-1 to TRBJ1-1; TRBD1 agrees at 11 bases. The length of the CDR3 is 16 residues. Germline assignment: CDR1 MGHRA and CDR2 YSYEKL. Trimming cost V 5 bases and J 6 bases; bases outside gene matches: 11. CDR3 sequence (DNA): TGCGCCAGCAGCTCCCGTATTTGGGGACAGGGGGCTGAAGCTTTCTTT. Its translation is CASSSRIWGQGAEAFF.

This clone has a handful of counts. The J gene is TRBJ2-7, the V gene TRBV5-6; D call uncertain. Germline CDR1 SGHDT, CDR2 YYEEEE. V was shortened by 0 bases and J by 4 bases, with 11 bases between the two germline ends. This CDR3 contains 14 residues. The CDR3 DNA reads as TGTGCCAGCAGCTTGGCGGAAAACGAATACGAGCAGTACTTC. Amino acids: CASSLAENEYEQYF.

This clone has more than one count but fewer than ten. This sequence joins TRBV27 and TRBJ1-5, with a tentative D call TRBD1 (5 bases). V was shortened by 2 bases and J by 5 bases, with 7 bases between the two germline ends. This CDR3 is 13 amino acids long. Germline lookup yields CDR1 MNHEY and CDR2 SMNVEV (reference sequence). Written as DNA, the CDR3 is TGTGCCAGCAGTTTAGGGGGTTATCAGCCCCAGCATTTT. Its translation is CASSLGGYQPQHF.

This clone was seen at least ten times. This chain links TRBV27 with TRBJ2-5, with 11 bases identical to TRBD2. Trimming at V came to 5 bases and at J to 1 base, leaving 9 bases not matched to a gene. The germline V gene encodes CDR1 MNHEY and CDR2 SMNVEV (reference sequence). The CDR3 is 17 residues long. CDR3 sequence: CASSTRLAGPLQETQYF. CDR3 DNA: TGTGCCAGCAGTACCCGACTAGCGGGACCCCTCCAAGAGACCCAGTACTTC.

The CDR3 sequence: CASSRKTGLESPLHF. DNA for the CDR3: TGTGCCAGCAGTCGAAAGACAGGGCTGGAATCACCCCTCCACTTT. The chain employs TRBV6-1 and TRBJ1-6; 7 nucleotides match TRBD1. The CDR3 sequence is 15 residues long. J was trimmed by 10 bases and V by 5 bases; bases with no gene match: 11. The germline V gene encodes CDR1 MNHNS and CDR2 SASEGT.

This clone qualifies as large. V usage is TRBV28 and J usage is TRBJ1-2; D gene ambiguous. Germline values: CDR1 MDHEN, CDR2 SYDVKM. V was pared by 1 base and J by 3 bases, with 3 bases between. The CDR3 covers 12 residues. CDR3 loop: CASSLSDYGYTF. CDR3 sequence (DNA): TGTGCCAGCAGTTTATCCGACTATGGCTACACCTTC.

By proportion, this clone is medium-sized. The rearrangement joins TRBV15 to TRBJ1-1, with a possible D match to TRBD1 (5 bases). CDR3 size: 15 residues. Trimming removed 5 bases at V and 0 bases at J, with 13 bases between. Germline V gives CDR1 LNHNV, CDR2 YYDKDF (reference sequence). The CDR3 is CATSASDSMNTEAFF. In DNA, the CDR3 is TGTGCCACCAGCGCCAGCGACAGCATGAACACTGAAGCTTTCTTT.

V and J are TRBV6-1 and TRBJ2-7; no definite D call. The CDR3 spans 12 residues. Trimming pared 2 bases from V and 2 bases from J, leaving 4 bases between. Germline V gene lookup returns CDR1 MNHNS and CDR2 SASEGT. The CDR3 DNA sequence: TGTGCCAGCAGTGAACTTACCTACGAGCAGTACTTC. Residues: CASSELTYEQYF.

This clone appeared a single time. V is TRBV20-1 and J is TRBJ1-5; D ambiguous. Germline V lookup: CDR1 DFQATT, CDR2 SNEGSKA (reference sequence). Trimming cost V 0 bases and J 2 bases, with 8 bases left between them. The CDR3 has 14 residues. The CDR3 region is CSARDRRGNQPQHF. In DNA, the CDR3 is TGCAGTGCTAGAGACCGGCGGGGCAATCAGCCCCAGCATTTT.

By frequency in the sample, this clone is medium-sized. V is TRBV29-1 and J is TRBJ2-7; TRBD1 matches 7 bases. Trimming at V came to 4 bases and at J to 2 bases, leaving 11 bases not matched to a gene. Germline CDR1 SQVTM, CDR2 ANQGSEA. There are 15 residues in the CDR3. DNA for the CDR3: TGCAGCGTTGGCAACAGGGGAATACCACCCTACGAGCAGTACTTC. The encoded protein is CSVGNRGIPPYEQYF.

The chain links TRBV27 to TRBJ1-5; D not certain. The germline CDR1 and CDR2 sequences are MNHEY and SMNVEV (reference sequence). The CDR3 extends over 14 amino acids. Trimming cost V 6 bases and J 0 bases, with 9 bases left between them. CDR3 DNA sequence: TGTGCCAGCAGGCGAGGGAATAGCAATCAGCCCCAGCATTTT. Protein sequence: CASRRGNSNQPQHF.

This clone has only a few counts. The V and J genes are TRBV19 and TRBJ2-5; D possibly corresponds to TRBD1 (5 bases). The CDR3 extends over 12 amino acids. Germline assignment: CDR1 LNHDA and CDR2 SQIVND (reference sequence). V was pared by 9 bases and J by 4 bases, with 12 bases between. The CDR3, as DNA: TGTGCCAGCGCCGACAGCCGAGAGACCCAGTACTTC. This sequence encodes CASADSRETQYF. Supplemented by reference TRBV19 and TRBJ2-5, the full variable domain reads DGGITQSPKYLFRKEGQNVTLSCEQNLNHDAMYWYRQDPGQGLRLIYYSQIVNDFQKGDIAEGYSVSREKKESFPLTVTSAQKNPTAFYLCASADSRETQYFGPGTRLLVL.

This clone came up once. The chain couples TRBV11-2 to TRBJ1-1; 9 bases align to TRBD1. The CDR3 runs to 18 residues. After removal of 3 bases from V and 4 bases from J, the junction contained 15 bases not matched to a gene. The germline CDR1 and CDR2 sequences are SGHAT and FQNNGV. The CDR3 loop reads CASSFGGWDRVKSTEAFF. Written as DNA, the CDR3 is TGTGCCAGCAGCTTTGGGGGGTGGGACAGGGTGAAGAGCACTGAAGCTTTCTTT.

This chain connects TRBV27 to TRBJ2-1, with D perhaps given as TRBD1 or TRBD2 (5 bases each). Germline V lookup: CDR1 MNHEY, CDR2 SMNVEV (reference sequence). Trimming took off 7 bases at V and 4 bases at J, with 17 bases between the two ends. The CDR3 length is 15 residues. Written as DNA, the CDR3 is TGTGCCAGCAAGAACATGGGGCGGACTTACAATGAGCAGTTCTTC. Residues: CASKNMGRTYNEQFF.

This clone was seen a few times. The V call is TRBV12-3 or TRBV12-4, the J call TRBJ1-1; TRBD1 agrees at 11 bases. J gave up 1 base and V 5 bases, and 9 bases lay outside the gene matches. The CDR3 consists of 17 residues. DNA of the CDR3: TGTGCCAGCAGTCCGTGGACAGGGGGCGATGGGAACACTGAAGCTTTCTTT. Its translation is CASSPWTGGDGNTEAFF.

In its sample, this clone is medium-sized. The V gene is TRBV19, the J gene TRBJ2-3; D unresolved. Trimming took off 9 bases at V and 1 base at J, with 17 bases between the two ends. CDR1 and CDR2 from the germline V gene are LNHDA and SQIVND (reference sequence). This CDR3 region has 15 residues. The CDR3 loop reads CAREETAAGTDTQYF. The CDR3 nucleotides are TGTGCCAGAGAGGAGACCGCGGCCGGCACAGATACGCAGTATTTT.

This clone is termed large (0.1 to 1%). J is TRBJ2-1 and V is TRBV7-3, with a possible D match to TRBD1 (5 bases). The CDR3 consists of 15 residues. Looked up from germline, CDR1 is SGHTA and CDR2 is FQGTGA. With 1 base removed from V and 1 base from J, the gap between germline ends came to 8 bases. CDR3 in amino acids: CASSLRQGSYNEQFF. The CDR3 region has the DNA TGTGCCAGCAGCTTAAGGCAGGGATCCTACAATGAGCAGTTCTTC.

CDR3 sequence reads: CASSQQGYEQYF. CDR3 in DNA: TGTGCCAGCAGTCAACAGGGGTACGAGCAGTACTTC. V is TRBV28 and J is TRBJ2-7; 7 positions agree with TRBD1. Losses at the gene ends were 5 bases for V and 4 bases for J; bases not matched to a gene: 2. In germline, CDR1 is MDHEN, CDR2 SYDVKM. The CDR3 contains 12 residues.

This chain connects TRBV7-8 to TRBJ1-5; no firm D call. The CDR3 has 16 amino acids. CDR1 and CDR2 (germline): SGHVS, FQNEAQ. The V and J ends lost 2 bases and 0 bases respectively, with 11 bases between them. CDR3 sequence: CASSLFDINSNQPQHF. The CDR3 DNA reads as TGTGCCAGCAGCTTATTCGATATCAATAGCAATCAGCCCCAGCATTTT.

V gene TRBV11-3 combines with J gene TRBJ1-2; D gene unclear. With 4 bases removed from V and 0 bases from J, the gap between germline ends came to 15 bases. This CDR3 has 16 residues. Germline V lookup: CDR1 SGHNT, CDR2 YENEEA. CDR3 bases: TGTGCCAGCAGCTCAAAGGACCGAGCACCTAACTATGGCTACACCTTC. Protein product: CASSSKDRAPNYGYTF.